Each of the 27 T cell receptor beta chains below was sequenced from the same sample in a study of blood T cell repertoires in COVID-19. The data were produced by immunoSEQ multiplex PCR, yet TCRdb's version contains in-frame clones alone and is incomplete. The sample records a few hundred thousand clones, around 87% being singletons. The sequenced material came from PBMCs or T cells enriched from blood (not recorded which). The receptors originated from a woman between 18 and 29 years old with acute COVID-19.

The J gene is TRBJ2-7, the V gene TRBV6-5; D perhaps matches TRBD1 (6 bases). Trimming removed 5 bases at V and 2 bases at J, with 10 bases between. CDR1 is MNHEY and CDR2 is SVGAGI in the germline V gene. The CDR3 length is 13 residues. The CDR3 is CASSQTGTYEQYF. The CDR3 bases are TGTGCCAGCAGTCAAACAGGGACCTACGAGCAGTACTTC.

The CDR3 here is CAIRGTGPAEKLFF. CDR3 nucleotide sequence: TGTGCCATCAGGGGGACAGGGCCGGCGGAAAAACTGTTTTTT. The chain is built from TRBV10-3 and TRBJ1-4, with 9 bases lining up with TRBD1. CDR3 length: 14 residues. V trimming: 6 bases; J trimming: 8 bases; junction bases outside the gene matches: 7. Per the germline V gene, CDR1 is ENHRY and CDR2 is SYGVKD.

The V gene is TRBV12-3 or TRBV12-4, the J gene TRBJ1-1, with a possible D match to TRBD1 (5 bases). The ends were cut back, 5 bases at V and 11 bases at J, with 18 bases in the middle. The CDR3 covers 13 residues. The CDR3 sequence: CASSPGAAGSAFF. The CDR3, as DNA: TGTGCCAGCAGTCCTGGGGCCGCAGGAAGCGCTTTCTTT.

The chain is built from TRBV28 and TRBJ2-1; 9 bases are shared with TRBD2. Germline CDR1 and CDR2: MDHEN and SYDVKM. J was trimmed by 7 bases and V by 6 bases; bases with no gene match: 13. The CDR3 extends over 16 amino acids. The DNA of the CDR3 is TGTGCCAGCAGCCCAGTATTAACTAGCGGGTGGAATGAGCAGTTCTTC. Encoded protein: CASSPVLTSGWNEQFF.

The chain recombines TRBV28 with TRBJ2-7; D might be TRBD2 (6 bases). V lost 4 bases and J lost 6, with 13 bases in between. The CDR3 length is 13 residues. Germline V gene data show CDR1 as MDHEN and CDR2 as SYDVKM. The CDR3 bases are TGTGCCAGCAGTTGGGGGGTAAGGGGCGAGCAGTACTTC. Translation: CASSWGVRGEQYF.

The chain links TRBV28 to TRBJ1-5, with a possible D match to TRBD1 (6 bases). CDR3 length: 16 residues. Germline V gives CDR1 MDHEN, CDR2 SYDVKM. Trimming pared 8 bases from V and 0 bases from J, leaving 17 bases between. CDR3 protein: CASRDTLPYSNQPQHF. In nucleotides, the CDR3 is TGTGCCAGCCGGGACACCCTCCCTTATAGCAATCAGCCCCAGCATTTT.

The V gene is TRBV3-1 (or the pseudogene TRBV3-2), the J gene TRBJ1-2, with a possible D match to TRBD1 (5 bases). CDR1 is LGHDT, CDR2 YNNKEL, per germline (reference sequence). With 5 bases removed from V and 3 bases from J, the gap between germline ends came to 16 bases. This CDR3 is 15 amino acids long. CDR3 region: CASSNLGRAYYGYTF. Here the CDR3 DNA reads TGTGCCAGCAGCAACCTGGGCAGGGCGTACTATGGCTACACCTTC.

CDR3 coding DNA: TGCGCCAGCAGCTTAGGGAGAGTTGGGGATGAGCAGTTCTTC. This codes for CASSLGRVGDEQFF. The chain links TRBV5-1 to TRBJ2-1, with a weak D call TRBD2 (5 bases). This CDR3 comprises 14 residues. The germline gives CDR1 SGHRS, CDR2 YFSETQ. The V end was cut by 2 bases, the J end by 8 bases, with 14 bases between.

The J gene is TRBJ1-5, the V gene TRBV29-1; D is undetermined. The germline gives CDR1 SQVTM, CDR2 ANQGSEA. V dropped 0 bases and J dropped 11 bases, with 20 bases sitting between them. The length of the CDR3 is 15 residues. The CDR3 coding sequence is TGCAGCGTTGAAGATGAAGGGAAGGGCCCGGGAGCCCAGCATTTT. It translates to CSVEDEGKGPGAQHF.

V and J are TRBV2 and TRBJ1-5, with 8 positions matching TRBD1. Germline CDR1 and CDR2: SNHLY and FYNNEI. This CDR3 has 14 residues. The J segment lost 4 bases and the V segment lost 6 bases, leaving 5 bases of the junction unmatched. CDR3 DNA: TGTGCCAGCAGGGGCGACAGGGGAAATCAGCCCCAGCATTTT. This gives the protein CASRGDRGNQPQHF.

On this clone: This specimen includes other DNA sequences encoding the same CDR3. The chain combines TRBV29-1 with TRBJ2-7; 9 nucleotides align to TRBD1. CDR3 length: 12 amino acids. Germline V gene sequence: CDR1 SQVTM, CDR2 ANQGSEA. Germline trimming cut 4 bases from V and 6 bases from J; bases unmatched to any gene: 4. The CDR3 region has the DNA TGCAGCGTTGGGACAGGGGTGGGCGAGCAGTACTTC. The encoded protein is CSVGTGVGEQYF.

This sequence joins TRBV4-2 and TRBJ2-1; D gene ambiguous. V was shortened by 4 bases and J by 2 bases, with 15 bases between the two germline ends. Per the germline V gene, CDR1 is LGHNA and CDR2 is YNFKEQ. The CDR3 is 16 amino acids. In nucleotides, the CDR3 is TGTGCCAGCAGCCCCGCCTTGGCGGAACCCTACAATGAGCAGTTCTTC. It is translated as CASSPALAEPYNEQFF.

V is TRBV27 and J is TRBJ2-7; the D is unclear. Trimming shortened V by 2 bases and J by 5 bases, and 13 bases separated the two germline ends. CDR1 MNHEY and CDR2 SMNVEV come from the germline V gene (reference sequence). This CDR3 spans 14 amino acids. CDR3: CASSLRSTADEQYF. The CDR3 DNA follows: TGTGCCAGCAGTTTAAGGTCTACGGCGGACGAGCAGTACTTC.

This clone was recorded a few times. V gene TRBV10-3 combines with J gene TRBJ1-2, with TRBD1 matching over 9 bases. Per germline, CDR1 ENHRY and CDR2 SYGVKD. The V gene end was trimmed by 4 bases and the J gene end by 5 bases; junction bases not matched to a gene: 8. This CDR3 contains 15 residues. DNA for the CDR3: TGTGCCATCAGTGCCCCGACAGGGGGTTTGTATGGCTACACCTTC. Protein product: CAISAPTGGLYGYTF.

V and J are TRBV19 and TRBJ2-4, with 13 bases fitting TRBD2. Trimming cost V 7 bases and J 5 bases; bases outside gene matches: 14. Germline V gives CDR1 LNHDA, CDR2 SQIVND (reference sequence). There are 18 residues in the CDR3. CDR3 protein: CASTRTSGSFSRENIQYF. Here the CDR3 DNA reads TGTGCCAGTACCCGGACTAGCGGGAGCTTTTCTCGAGAAAACATTCAGTACTTC.

As to this clone: Additional DNA sequences in this sample encode the identical CDR3. The chain uses TRBV30 and TRBJ1-4; 10 bases match TRBD1. This CDR3 is 14 amino acids long. The junction had 3 bases not matched to a gene; V was cut back by 0 bases and J by 8 bases. Germline V lookup: CDR1 GTSNPN, CDR2 SVGIG (reference sequence). CDR3 loop: CAWSVGTGDEKLFF. The CDR3 nucleotides read TGTGCCTGGAGTGTAGGGACAGGGGACGAAAAACTGTTTTTT.

This clone was seen just once. The J gene is TRBJ1-5, the V gene TRBV27; D gene ambiguous. The CDR3 spans 12 residues. V was shortened by 10 bases and J by 3 bases, with 10 bases between the two germline ends. Germline CDR1 is MNHEY and CDR2 is SMNVEV (reference sequence). The CDR3 loop is CATSQVNQPQHF. The CDR3 coding sequence is TGTGCCACTTCCCAGGTCAATCAGCCCCAGCATTTT.

The CDR3 sequence: CASSPEFYSNQPQHF. Here the CDR3 DNA reads TGTGCCAGCAGCCCCGAGTTTTATAGCAATCAGCCCCAGCATTTT. The chain combines TRBV28 with TRBJ1-5; the D is unclear. CDR1 is MDHEN, CDR2 SYDVKM, per germline. There are 15 residues in the CDR3. Trimming cost V 6 bases and J 0 bases, with 12 bases left between them.

This clone was found once. The rearrangement joins TRBV19 to TRBJ2-5, with D tentatively TRBD1 (6 bases). The CDR3 spans 15 residues. Germline V lookup: CDR1 LNHDA, CDR2 SQIVND (reference sequence). The V end was cut by 4 bases, the J end by 2 bases, with 14 bases between. CDR3 loop: CASSRARQAQETQYF. DNA for the CDR3: TGTGCCAGTAGTAGAGCTAGACAGGCGCAAGAGACCCAGTACTTC.

The rearrangement links TRBV6-5 to TRBJ2-7; TRBD1 matches at 11 bases. J lost 2 bases, V lost 4 bases, and 4 bases had no gene match. This CDR3 region has 15 residues. Per the germline V gene, CDR1 is MNHEY and CDR2 is SVGAGI. DNA of the CDR3: TGTGCCAGCAGTTCGGGACAGGGGGGACCCTACGAGCAGTACTTC. This codes for CASSSGQGGPYEQYF.

The chain is built from TRBV28 and TRBJ2-7; D remains unclear. This CDR3 comprises 15 residues. The V end lost 4 bases, the J end lost 4 bases, and 17 bases lay between the germline ends. Germline lookup yields CDR1 MDHEN and CDR2 SYDVKM. This CDR3 reads CASSSLVSSDYEQYF. CDR3 sequence (DNA): TGTGCCAGCAGTTCTCTAGTCTCCTCGGATTACGAGCAGTACTTC.

The chain combines TRBV6-5 with TRBJ2-2; weak D call: TRBD1 (5 bases). The CDR3 extends over 14 amino acids. V was pared by 2 bases and J by 4 bases, with 8 bases between. CDR1 is MNHEY, CDR2 SVGAGI, per germline. CDR3 bases: TGTGCCAGCAGTTACCAGGGCGGCACCGGGGAGCTGTTTTTT. It codes for CASSYQGGTGELFF.

The chain combines TRBV27 with TRBJ1-1, with D possibly TRBD1 on 6 matching bases. CDR1 and CDR2 from the germline V gene are MNHEY and SMNVEV (reference sequence). V dropped 2 bases and J dropped 8 bases, with 12 bases sitting between them. The CDR3 runs to 13 residues. The CDR3 DNA sequence: TGTGCCAGCAGTTTAGGGGGCGGGAGAGAAGCTTTCTTT. Translating it yields CASSLGGGREAFF.

This rearrangement joins TRBV3-1 (or the pseudogene TRBV3-2) to TRBJ2-1; a possible D gene is TRBD2 (6 bases). The germline gives CDR1 LGHDT, CDR2 YNNKEL (reference sequence). Trimming took 1 base from V and 1 from J, leaving 17 bases between them. This CDR3 has 18 residues. CDR3 loop: CASSQVSFAGLSYNEQFF. Written as DNA, the CDR3 is TGTGCCAGCAGCCAAGTCAGCTTTGCGGGGTTGTCCTACAATGAGCAGTTCTTC.

This chain connects TRBV6-1 to TRBJ1-2; tentative D call: TRBD1 (6 bases). Germline V gives CDR1 MNHNS, CDR2 SASEGT. V was clipped by 3 bases and J by 3 bases, with 17 bases between them. The CDR3 extends over 16 amino acids. The CDR3 here is CASSDSFHREYYGYTF. DNA for the CDR3: TGTGCCAGCAGTGATAGCTTCCACAGGGAATACTATGGCTACACCTTC.

The J gene is TRBJ1-2, the V gene TRBV5-1, with D perhaps TRBD1 (6 bases). Germline V gene lookup returns CDR1 SGHRS and CDR2 YFSETQ. The CDR3 has 18 amino acids. The V end lost 5 bases, the J end lost 1 base, and 24 bases lay between the germline ends. The CDR3 spells CASRQGRQTWEFNYGYTF. In nucleotides, the CDR3 is TGCGCCAGCAGACAGGGTCGACAAACATGGGAATTTAACTATGGCTACACCTTC. Combining the CDR3 with reference TRBV5-1 and TRBJ1-2 gives the whole variable domain KAGVTQTPRYLIKTRGQQVTLSCSPISGHRSVSWYQQTPGQGLQFLFEYFSETQRNKGNFPGRFSGRQFSNSRSEMNVSTLELGDSALYLCASRQGRQTWEFNYGYTFGSGTRLTVV.

Here the CDR3 DNA reads TGTGCCAGCAGCGTAGACGGGGGAGGGCGGGAGACCCAGTACTTC. It encodes CASSVDGGGRETQYF. The chain links TRBV9 to TRBJ2-5; TRBD2 matches at 7 bases. The CDR3 spans 15 residues. Germline trimming cut 0 bases from V and 5 bases from J; bases unmatched to any gene: 7. Germline-derived CDR1 and CDR2 are SGDLS and YYNGEE.